This record covers a single T cell receptor (beta chain). Its antigen is currently unknown. No cell sorting was done before RNA was extracted from the tissue. This non-tumor lung sample came from over 3 cm beyond the tumor edge. The library came from three nested PCR rounds adapted from ARM-PCR protocols. Each CDR3 protein is one row after TCRdb ran MiXCR on the multiplex PCR reads. The table has 60,000 to 85,000 distinct CDR3 sequences, just over 75% seen once; the top ten hold around two fifths. From germline, CDR1 is SGHDN and CDR2 FVKESK. V was trimmed by 4 bases and J by 11 bases, leaving 25 bases between them. This CDR3 spans 16 amino acids. This entry belongs to a study of tumor and adjacent non-tumor tissue in lung cancer. The overall study: The cohort had about a dozen adenocarcinoma, 2 squamous cell and 1 small cell patients. Findings of the study overall: Significantly higher TCR diversity was found in tumor than normal lung. Normal lung showed higher cumulative top 100 clone frequency than tumor.

This TCR came from an older man with non-small cell lung cancer. The sequenced sample consisted of distant non-tumor lung tissue. J is TRBJ2-3 and V is TRBV14, with TRBD1 as a possible D gene (5 bases). In DNA, the CDR3 is TGTGCCAGCAGCCCGACAGCGAGAGTTTTCCCAGCTAAGCAGTATTTT. Protein product: CASSPTARVFPAKQYF.